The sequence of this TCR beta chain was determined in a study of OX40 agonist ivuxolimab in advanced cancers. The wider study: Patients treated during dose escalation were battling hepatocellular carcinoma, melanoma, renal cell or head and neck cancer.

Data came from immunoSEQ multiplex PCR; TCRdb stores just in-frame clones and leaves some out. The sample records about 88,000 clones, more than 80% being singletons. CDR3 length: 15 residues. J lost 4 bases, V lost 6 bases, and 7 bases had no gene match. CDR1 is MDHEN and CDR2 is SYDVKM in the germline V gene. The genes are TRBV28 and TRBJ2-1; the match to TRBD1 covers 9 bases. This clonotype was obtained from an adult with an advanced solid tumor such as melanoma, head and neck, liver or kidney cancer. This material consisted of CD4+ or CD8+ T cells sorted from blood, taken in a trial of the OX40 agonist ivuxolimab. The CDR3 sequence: CASRNRGRAYNEQFF. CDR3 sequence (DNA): TGTGCCAGCAGAAACAGGGGGCGGGCTTACAATGAGCAGTTCTTC.